The 8 T cell receptor beta chains below were found in one sample sequenced in a study of identical twins. MiXCR, applied by TCRdb to the 5' RACE reads, yields one record per CDR3 protein. The sample carries approximately 690,000 distinct CDR3 sequences, 6.1% recorded once. Sequenced: naive T cells sorted from blood. The receptors originated from a man aged 18-30 years in good health.

This clonotype was seen repeatedly, ten times or more. J is TRBJ2-1 and V is TRBV7-3, with D unresolved. Germline lookup yields CDR1 SGHTA and CDR2 FQGTGA. V gave up 1 base and J gave up 5 bases, with 6 bases separating them. The CDR3 is made up of 13 amino acids. The chain's CDR3 is CASSLMPNNEQFF. For the CDR3, the DNA is TGTGCCAGCAGCTTAATGCCTAACAATGAGCAGTTCTTC. The whole variable domain, remainder taken from reference TRBV7-3 and TRBJ2-1, is GAGVSQTPSNKVTEKGKYVELRCDPISGHTALYWYRQSLGQGPEFLIYFQGTGAADDSGLPNDRFFAVRPEGSVSTLKIQRTERGDSAVYLCASSLMPNNEQFFGPGTRLTVL.

CDR3 nucleotide sequence: TGTGCCAGCAGTTTATCAATAGGCCTCCGGTACGAGCAGTACTTC. This sequence encodes CASSLSIGLRYEQYF. The chain has TRBV27 and TRBJ2-7; no reliable D call. Trimming took off 0 bases at V and 4 bases at J, with 13 bases between the two ends. The CDR3 has 15 amino acids. Germline V gives CDR1 MNHEY, CDR2 SMNVEV (reference sequence).

The gene calls are TRBV28 and TRBJ2-5; tentatively, D is TRBD1 (6 bases). CDR1 is MDHEN and CDR2 is SYDVKM in the germline V gene. The CDR3 is made up of 14 amino acids. Trimming shortened V by 2 bases and J by 4 bases, and 11 bases separated the two germline ends. As DNA, the CDR3 is TGTGCCAGCAGTTTACCCGGGACAAGAGAGACCCAGTACTTC. This gives the protein CASSLPGTRETQYF.

The chain is built from TRBV5-1 and TRBJ2-2; D is unclear. Deletions cut 0 bases from V and 13 bases from J, with 10 bases between. Looked up from germline, CDR1 is SGHRS and CDR2 is YFSETQ. The CDR3 length is 12 residues. This chain's CDR3 is CASSLATGSLFF. The CDR3 DNA follows: TGCGCCAGCAGCTTGGCCACCGGTTCGCTGTTTTTT.

The chain recombines TRBV6-5 with TRBJ2-1, with D perhaps given as TRBD1 or TRBD2 (5 bases each). V was pared by 8 bases and J by 6 bases, with 11 bases between. Germline CDR1 MNHEY, CDR2 SVGAGI. The CDR3 covers 12 residues. The CDR3 sequence is CASGTALNEQFF. For the CDR3, the DNA is TGTGCCAGCGGGACGGCGCTCAATGAGCAGTTCTTC.

This clonotype came up many times. The rearrangement links TRBV7-8 to TRBJ2-1; no clear D gene. Trimming pared 2 bases from V and 9 bases from J, leaving 5 bases between. CDR3 length: 11 amino acids. From germline, CDR1 is SGHVS and CDR2 FQNEAQ. The CDR3 here is CASSLLSEQFF. In nucleotides, the CDR3 is TGTGCCAGCAGCTTATTGAGTGAGCAGTTCTTC.

V and J are TRBV3-1 and TRBJ2-5; 8 nucleotides line up with TRBD2. Germline values: CDR1 LGHDT, CDR2 YNNKEL (reference sequence). The CDR3 has 16 amino acids. The J segment lost 4 bases and the V segment lost 0 bases, leaving 7 bases of the junction unmatched. This CDR3 is CASSQDVGRVGETQYF. CDR3 nucleotides: TGTGCCAGCAGCCAAGATGTCGGGAGGGTTGGAGAGACCCAGTACTTC.

This clonotype was picked up many times. The V call is TRBV20-1, the J call TRBJ2-3, with 10 positions matching TRBD2. Trimming removed 4 bases from V and 3 bases from J; junction bases left unmatched: 4. Germline assignment: CDR1 DFQATT and CDR2 SNEGSKA (reference sequence). The CDR3 loop spans 14 amino acids. The CDR3 coding sequence is TGCAGTGCTACTAGCGGGGGTTTTACAGATACGCAGTATTTT. Translation: CSATSGGFTDTQYF.